The clone carrying this T cell receptor (beta chain) was detected only once. Its antigen is as yet unknown. This record comes from a study of shared clonotypes between healthy human individuals. Overall study findings and caveats: Despite large depth, rarefaction showed incomplete sorted-subset sequencing.

Replicate PCRs for sorted subsets used roughly 200 ng DNA; this equaled 25,000 to 30,000 T cell genomes. The protocol was immunoSEQ multiplex PCR, while the TCRdb copy is restricted to in-frame clones and leaves out a portion. The sample lists millions of clones, approximately 94% occurring once. V gave up 3 bases and J gave up 8 bases, with 13 bases separating them. Germline V lookup: CDR1 GTSNPN, CDR2 SVGIG (reference sequence). This CDR3 has 12 amino acids. The sequencing input was naive CD4+ T cells sorted from blood. The subset: CD45RA+ positively selected. The clonotype was recovered from a man aged 18 to 29 in good health. The rearrangement uses TRBV30 and TRBJ1-2; D is unclear. The CDR3 protein is CAWSAGGLGYTF. CDR3 DNA: TGTGCCTGGAGCGCGGGAGGACTCGGCTACACCTTC.